The 23 T cell receptor beta chains given below trace back to one sample, sequenced in a study of cytomegalovirus exposure and HLA in healthy donors. Clones were read by immunoSEQ multiplex PCR, and TCRdb kept only the in-frame ones, dropping some. The sample has approximately 300,000 clones; about nine tenths are singletons. Sequenced: PBMCs. All receptors come from a woman in her twenties or thirties in good health and CMV-seropositive.

The V call is TRBV4-2, the J call TRBJ1-1; D remains unclear. Trimming shortened V by 1 base and J by 4 bases, and 13 bases separated the two germline ends. The CDR3 length is 15 residues. Germline assignment: CDR1 LGHNA and CDR2 YNFKEQ. For the CDR3, the DNA is TGTGCCAGCAGCCAAGCTCGGAGCTGGGGCACTGAAGCTTTCTTT. Its protein product is CASSQARSWGTEAFF.

This clone has only one observation. This rearrangement joins TRBV25-1 to TRBJ2-1; the D call may be TRBD1 or TRBD2 (5 bases each). CDR1 is MGHDK and CDR2 is SYGVNS in the germline V gene. The CDR3 is 16 amino acids. The V gene lost 3 bases and the J gene lost 2 bases, with 14 bases spanning the gap. The CDR3 region is CASSDLRVTTYNEQFF. CDR3 coding DNA: TGTGCCAGCAGTGACCTCAGGGTGACTACCTACAATGAGCAGTTCTTC.

The rearrangement links TRBV20-1 to TRBJ2-7; D is ambiguous. This CDR3 comprises 10 residues. Germline-derived CDR1 and CDR2 are DFQATT and SNEGSKA (reference sequence). Trimming shortened V by 5 bases and J by 3 bases, and 5 bases separated the two germline ends. The CDR3 bases are TGCAGTGCTTATGTCTACGAGCAGTACTTC. Its translation: CSAYVYEQYF.

The gene calls are TRBV6-5 and TRBJ1-1; 7 nucleotides align to TRBD1. The CDR3 extends over 12 amino acids. V dropped 0 bases and J dropped 8; count of bases not matched to a gene: 0. Germline CDR1 and CDR2: MNHEY and SVGAGI. CDR3 region: CASSYSDREAFF. DNA for the CDR3: TGTGCCAGCAGTTACTCGGACAGGGAAGCTTTCTTT.

The chain is built from TRBV9 and TRBJ1-5, with 7 positions matching TRBD1. Trimming cost V 4 bases and J 9 bases; bases outside gene matches: 13. The V gene's germline CDR1 is SGDLS and CDR2 YYNGEE. The CDR3 extends over 15 amino acids. DNA for the CDR3: TGTGCCAGCAGCCCTAACGACAGGGCCGCCGGGCCCCAGCATTTT. Translating gives CASSPNDRAAGPQHF.

This sequence joins TRBV9 and TRBJ2-4, with D perhaps TRBD1 or TRBD2 (5 bases each). The CDR3 loop spans 14 amino acids. Trimming shortened V by 3 bases and J by 3 bases, and 10 bases separated the two germline ends. CDR1 and CDR2 from the germline V gene are SGDLS and YYNGEE. CDR3 amino acids: CASSGRGGKNIQYF. CDR3 in DNA: TGTGCCAGCAGCGGTCGTGGGGGCAAAAACATTCAGTACTTC.

The CDR3 spells CASSPGRWQETQYF. Written as DNA, the CDR3 is TGCGCCAGCAGCCCGGGGAGATGGCAAGAGACCCAGTACTTC. The chain is built from TRBV4-3 and TRBJ2-5, with TRBD2 as a possible D gene (5 bases). The CDR3 extends over 14 amino acids. V gave up 4 bases and J gave up 2 bases, with 11 bases separating them. Germline CDR1 and CDR2: LGHNA and YSLEER.

J is TRBJ2-5 and V is TRBV7-6; 8 nucleotides agree with TRBD2. Germline V gene lookup returns CDR1 SGHVS and CDR2 FNYEAQ. The junction had 12 bases not matched to a gene; V was cut back by 2 bases and J by 4 bases. This CDR3 is built from 17 residues. The DNA for the CDR3 is TGTGCCAGCAGCTTACCGACTAGCGCCTTGGGTGGAGAGACCCAGTACTTC. Amino acids: CASSLPTSALGGETQYF.

This clone was counted once. This chain connects TRBV7-9 to TRBJ1-1, with TRBD1 as a possible D gene (6 bases). V was cut by 6 bases and J by 1 base, with 9 bases left in between. The CDR3 consists of 13 residues. Per germline, CDR1 SEHNR and CDR2 FQNEAQ (reference sequence). The DNA of the CDR3 is TGTGCCAGCAGTATACAGGGGAACACTGAAGCTTTCTTT. Amino acid sequence: CASSIQGNTEAFF.

The rearrangement links TRBV18 to TRBJ2-7; D gene uncertain. Per the germline V gene, CDR1 is KGHSH and CDR2 is LQKENI. V was shortened by 3 bases and J by 3 bases, with 15 bases between the two germline ends. The CDR3 is 15 residues long. The CDR3 loop reads CASSPSFGNDYEQYF. CDR3 DNA sequence: TGTGCCAGCTCACCCAGTTTCGGCAACGACTACGAGCAGTACTTC.

This sequence joins TRBV19 and TRBJ2-2; tentatively, D is TRBD2 (5 bases). Trimming pared 3 bases from V and 6 bases from J, leaving 14 bases between. Germline V gene lookup returns CDR1 LNHDA and CDR2 SQIVND (reference sequence). The CDR3 has 15 amino acids. The CDR3 spells CASSIEGVKAGELFF. DNA of the CDR3: TGTGCCAGTAGTATTGAGGGAGTTAAGGCCGGGGAGCTGTTTTTT.

Comment on this clone: The same CDR3 arises from other DNA sequences in this sample as well. The rearrangement uses TRBV5-6 and TRBJ1-5, with 8 bases matching TRBD1. The CDR3 length is 15 residues. Germline CDR1 is SGHDT and CDR2 is YYEEEE. With 2 bases clipped from V and 2 bases from J, the junction kept 3 bases outside the gene matches. In DNA, the CDR3 is TGTGCCAGCAGCTTAGGACAGGGTGGCAATCAGCCCCAGCATTTT. It specifies CASSLGQGGNQPQHF.

The chain carries TRBV5-1 and TRBJ1-2, with D uncertain. From germline, CDR1 is SGHRS and CDR2 YFSETQ. This CDR3 is built from 13 residues. Trimming took off 5 bases at V and 7 bases at J, with 15 bases between the two ends. CDR3 sequence (DNA): TGCGCCAGCAGTAGTGACGGTTTAGTTGGCTACACCTTC. Its protein is CASSSDGLVGYTF.

The chain's CDR3 is CAWSVGAGNQPQHF. The CDR3 nucleotides are TGTGCCTGGAGTGTGGGGGCAGGAAATCAGCCCCAGCATTTT. The J gene is TRBJ1-5, the V gene TRBV30; tentative D call: TRBD1 (6 bases). The ends were cut back, 0 bases at V and 4 bases at J, with 10 bases in the middle. The CDR3 totals 14 residues. The germline gives CDR1 GTSNPN, CDR2 SVGIG (reference sequence).

This chain uses TRBV5-1 with TRBJ2-7; weak D call: TRBD1 (6 bases). The V gene lost 3 bases and the J gene lost 3 bases, with 10 bases spanning the gap. CDR1 SGHRS and CDR2 YFSETQ come from the germline V gene. The CDR3 is made up of 13 amino acids. DNA for the CDR3: TGCGCCAGCAGCTCGGGGACACACTACGAGCAGTACTTC. The encoded protein is CASSSGTHYEQYF.

This rearrangement joins TRBV6-5 to TRBJ1-1; a weak D match, TRBD1 (6 bases). Germline lookup yields CDR1 MNHEY and CDR2 SVGAGI. With 4 bases removed from V and 5 bases from J, the gap between germline ends came to 14 bases. The CDR3 spans 14 residues. The CDR3 nucleotides read TGTGCCAGCAGTTTAGGGGGGCCTTTGACTGAAGCTTTCTTT. As protein: CASSLGGPLTEAFF.

A word on this clone: Other nucleotide sequences in the sample specify the same CDR3. This chain links TRBV9 with TRBJ1-6; unclear D gene. The CDR3 sequence is 15 residues long. V lost 2 bases to trimming and J lost 0 bases, with 6 bases between them. The germline V gene has CDR1 SGDLS and CDR2 YYNGEE. CDR3: CASSVGSSYNSPLHF. As DNA, the CDR3 is TGTGCCAGCAGCGTTGGGAGCTCCTATAATTCACCCCTCCACTTT.

This chain uses TRBV10-3 with TRBJ2-7, with D tentatively TRBD1 (5 bases). Germline V CDR1 and CDR2: ENHRY, SYGVKD. Trimming cost V 3 bases and J 0 bases, with 6 bases left between them. There are 13 residues in the CDR3. DNA for the CDR3: TGTGCCATCAGTGACAGGGCCTCCTACGAGCAGTACTTC. It encodes CAISDRASYEQYF.

Here the CDR3 DNA reads TGTGCCAGCAGTGTTGCCACGGGACGCACTGAAGCTTTCTTT. Its translation is CASSVATGRTEAFF. The chain combines TRBV6-1 with TRBJ1-1, with a tentative D call TRBD1 (5 bases). This CDR3 has 14 residues. Trimming took 4 bases from V and 4 from J, leaving 13 bases between them. CDR1 and CDR2 (germline): MNHNS, SASEGT.

The chain is built from TRBV27 and TRBJ1-1; perhaps TRBD1 as D (5 bases). Looked up from germline, CDR1 is MNHEY and CDR2 is SMNVEV (reference sequence). V gave up 6 bases and J gave up 4 bases, with 12 bases separating them. The CDR3 is made up of 13 amino acids. This CDR3 reads CASRGVGGTEAFF. In nucleotides, the CDR3 is TGTGCCAGCAGAGGGGTCGGGGGCACTGAAGCTTTCTTT.

The rearrangement joins TRBV30 to TRBJ1-1, with D unclear. CDR1 GTSNPN and CDR2 SVGIG come from the germline V gene (reference sequence). Deletions cut 5 bases from V and 1 base from J, with 14 bases between. The CDR3 consists of 14 residues. CDR3 residues: CAWGLTSPNTEAFF. CDR3 bases: TGTGCCTGGGGATTAACATCCCCGAACACTGAAGCTTTCTTT.

The CDR3 nucleotides read TGCGCCAGCAGCCCTAATAAATTCGGACAGCGTAACACCGGGGAGCTGTTTTTT. It yields the protein CASSPNKFGQRNTGELFF. The genes are TRBV5-1 and TRBJ2-2, with a possible D match to TRBD1 (6 bases). The CDR3 length is 18 residues. The V end was cut by 4 bases, the J end by 2 bases, with 21 bases between. CDR1 and CDR2 from the germline V gene are SGHRS and YFSETQ.

The CDR3 nucleotides read TGTGCTAGTGGTTTAGGGACAGGGAGTGATACGCAGTATTTT. Its translation is CASGLGTGSDTQYF. This sequence joins TRBV12-5 and TRBJ2-3; 9 bases are a match to TRBD1. The CDR3 runs to 14 residues. V shed 3 bases and J 6 bases; nucleotides not matched to a gene: 4. Germline lookup yields CDR1 LGHNT and CDR2 FRNRAP.